The following is a TCR beta chain sequence with its context. The data were obtained in a study of blood T cells in healthy people across ages. Caucasian, healthy and from Russia, the donors were aged between 6 and 90. A J-beta primer mix and a sample-barcoded 5' primer were used in a second PCR of roughly 7 to 12 cycles. Template switching added a 12-random-nucleotide identifier to every cDNA molecule. TCRdb reprocessed the 5' RACE reads with MiXCR, giving one entry per CDR3 protein. Of 2 million or so distinct CDR3 sequences in the sample, around half are singletons; the top ten hold 2.1%. Trimming cost V 4 bases and J 5 bases, with 12 bases left between them. CDR3 length: 14 residues. Germline CDR1 and CDR2: SGHAT and FQNNGV.

V usage is TRBV11-2 and J usage is TRBJ2-1; D is undetermined. The source is a woman aged 35 to 49 in good health. Sequenced: blood. The CDR3 sequence: CASSSDRVNNEQFF. The CDR3 DNA reads TGTGCCAGCAGCTCCGACCGGGTTAACAATGAGCAGTTCTTC. The whole variable domain, filled in from reference TRBV11-2 and TRBJ2-1, reads EAGVAQSPRYKIIEKRQSVAFWCNPISGHATLYWYQQILGQGPKLLIQFQNNGVVDDSQLPKDRFSAERLKGVDSTLKIQPAKLEDSAVYLCASSSDRVNNEQFFGPGTRLTVL.